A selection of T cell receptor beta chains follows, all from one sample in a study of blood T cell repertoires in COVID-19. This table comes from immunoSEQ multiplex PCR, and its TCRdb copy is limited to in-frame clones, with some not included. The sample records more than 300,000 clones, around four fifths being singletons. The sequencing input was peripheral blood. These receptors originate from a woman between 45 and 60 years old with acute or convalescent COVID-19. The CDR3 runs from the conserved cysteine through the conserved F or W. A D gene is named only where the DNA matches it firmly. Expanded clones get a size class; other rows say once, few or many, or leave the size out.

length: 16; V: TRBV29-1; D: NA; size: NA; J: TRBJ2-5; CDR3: CSVFITAAAKPETQYF; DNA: TGCAGCGTCTTCATTACGGCGGCCGCTAAGCCAGAGACCCAGTACTTC
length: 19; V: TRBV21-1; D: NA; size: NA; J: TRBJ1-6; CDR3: CASSASPTGAFSYNSPLHF; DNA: TGTGCCAGCAGCGCCTCCCCGACGGGTGCCTTCTCCTATAATTCACCCCTCCACTTT
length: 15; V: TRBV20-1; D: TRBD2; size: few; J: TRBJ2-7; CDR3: CSASYQGLASYEQYF; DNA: TGCAGTGCTAGTTACCAGGGACTAGCCTCCTACGAGCAGTACTTC
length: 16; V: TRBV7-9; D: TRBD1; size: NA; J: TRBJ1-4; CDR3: CASSSLDRGDNEKLFF; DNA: TGTGCCAGCAGCTCCTTGGACAGGGGGGATAATGAAAAACTGTTTTTT
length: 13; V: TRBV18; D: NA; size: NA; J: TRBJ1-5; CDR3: CASSPRGNQPQHF; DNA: TGTGCCAGCTCACCAAGGGGGAATCAGCCCCAGCATTTT
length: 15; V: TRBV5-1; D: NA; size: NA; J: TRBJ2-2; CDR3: CASSSETANTGELFF; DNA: TGCGCCAGCAGCTCCGAGACAGCGAACACCGGGGAGCTGTTTTTT
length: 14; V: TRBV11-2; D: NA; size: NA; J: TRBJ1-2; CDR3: CASSLDLRNYGYTF; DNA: TGTGCCAGCAGCTTAGACCTCAGGAACTATGGCTACACCTTC
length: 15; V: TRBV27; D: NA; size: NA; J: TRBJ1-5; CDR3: CASSLLGDSNQPQHF; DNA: TGTGCCAGCAGTTTATTAGGAGATAGCAATCAGCCCCAGCATTTT
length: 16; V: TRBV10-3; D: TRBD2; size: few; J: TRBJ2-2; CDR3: CAISVGLADTWGELFF; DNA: TGTGCCATCAGTGTCGGGCTAGCGGACACCTGGGGGGAGCTGTTTTTT
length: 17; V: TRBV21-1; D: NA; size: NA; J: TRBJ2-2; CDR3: CASSKEGNRGSAGELFF; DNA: TGTGCCAGCAGCAAAGAAGGCAACAGGGGATCCGCCGGGGAGCTGTTTTTT
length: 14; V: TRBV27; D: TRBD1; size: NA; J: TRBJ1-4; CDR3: CASSRQGSNEKLFF; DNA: TGTGCCAGCTCAAGACAGGGTTCTAATGAAAAACTGTTTTTT
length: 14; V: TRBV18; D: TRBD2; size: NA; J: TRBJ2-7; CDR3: CASSPGLASYEQYF; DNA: TGTGCCAGCTCACCGGGACTAGCTTCCTACGAGCAGTACTTC
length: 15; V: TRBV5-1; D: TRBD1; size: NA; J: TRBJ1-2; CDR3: CASSPSGGLSYGYTF; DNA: TGCGCCAGCAGCCCCTCAGGGGGCTTGTCCTATGGCTACACCTTC
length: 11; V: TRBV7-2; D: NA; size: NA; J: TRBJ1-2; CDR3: CASSVNYGYTF; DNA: TGTGCCAGCAGCGTAAACTATGGCTACACCTTC
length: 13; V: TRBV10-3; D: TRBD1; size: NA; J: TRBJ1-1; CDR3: CANSGGDHTEAFF; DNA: TGTGCCAATTCAGGGGGAGATCACACTGAAGCTTTCTTT
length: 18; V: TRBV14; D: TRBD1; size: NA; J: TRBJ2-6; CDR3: CASSHSGQGSSGANVLTF; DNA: TGTGCCAGCAGCCATTCAGGACAGGGAAGCTCTGGGGCCAACGTCCTGACTTTC
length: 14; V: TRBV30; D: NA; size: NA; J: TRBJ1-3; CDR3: CASVGRTSGNTIYF; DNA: TGTGCCTCGGTGGGGCGCACCTCTGGAAACACCATATATTTT
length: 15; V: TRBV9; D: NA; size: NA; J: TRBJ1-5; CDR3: CASSLSGNSNQPQHF; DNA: TGTGCCAGCAGCCTCTCCGGGAATAGCAATCAGCCCCAGCATTTT
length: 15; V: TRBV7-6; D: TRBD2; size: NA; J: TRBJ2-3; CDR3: CASSLAGGFTDTQYF; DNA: TGTGCCAGCAGCTTAGCGGGGGGGTTCACAGATACGCAGTATTTT
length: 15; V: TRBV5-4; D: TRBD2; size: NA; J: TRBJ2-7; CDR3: CASSLGGEGPYEQYF; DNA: TGTGCCAGCAGCTTGGGGGGGGAGGGCCCATACGAGCAGTACTTC
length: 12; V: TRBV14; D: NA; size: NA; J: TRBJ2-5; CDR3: CASSRGVETQYF; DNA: TGTGCCAGCAGCCGGGGCGTGGAGACCCAGTACTTC
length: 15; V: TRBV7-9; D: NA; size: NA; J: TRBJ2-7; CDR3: CASSLHRDTDYEQYF; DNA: TGTGCCAGCAGCCTACACCGGGACACCGACTACGAGCAGTACTTC
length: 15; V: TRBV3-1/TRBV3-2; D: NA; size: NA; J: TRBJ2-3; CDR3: CASSQAGLSTDTQYF; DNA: TGTGCCAGCAGCCAGGCCGGACTGAGCACAGATACGCAGTATTTT
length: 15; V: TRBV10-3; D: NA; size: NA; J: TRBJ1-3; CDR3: CAIRFTQGTGNTIYF; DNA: TGTGCCATCAGATTCACTCAGGGAACTGGAAACACCATATATTTT
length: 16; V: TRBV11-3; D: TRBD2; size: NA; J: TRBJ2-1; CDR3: CASSLESGRGVNEQFF; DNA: TGTGCCAGCAGCTTAGAAAGCGGGAGGGGGGTTAATGAGCAGTTCTTC
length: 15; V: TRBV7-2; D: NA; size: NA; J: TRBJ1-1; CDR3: CASSLTWQWNTEAFF; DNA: TGTGCCAGCAGCTTAACGTGGCAATGGAACACTGAAGCTTTCTTT
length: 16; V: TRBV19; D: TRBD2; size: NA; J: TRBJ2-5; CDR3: CASTTGGSGSQETQYF; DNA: TGTGCCAGTACCACGGGGGGTAGCGGGAGCCAAGAGACCCAGTACTTC
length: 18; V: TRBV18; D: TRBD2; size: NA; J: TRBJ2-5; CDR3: CASSPYGLAGDSEGDQYF; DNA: TGTGCCAGCTCACCATACGGACTAGCGGGGGACTCGGAAGGGGACCAGTACTTC
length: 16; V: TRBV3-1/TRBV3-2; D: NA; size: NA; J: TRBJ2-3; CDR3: CASSQEASANTDTQYF; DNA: TGTGCCAGCAGCCAAGAAGCTAGCGCGAACACAGATACGCAGTATTTT
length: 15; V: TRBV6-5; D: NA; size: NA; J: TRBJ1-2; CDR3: CASRRGPGEFYGYTF; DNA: TGTGCCAGCAGGCGGGGGCCTGGAGAGTTCTATGGCTACACCTTC
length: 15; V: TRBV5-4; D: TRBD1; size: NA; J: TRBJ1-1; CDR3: CASSSTKTGRTEAFF; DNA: TGTGCCAGCAGCTCTACAAAGACAGGGCGGACTGAAGCTTTCTTT